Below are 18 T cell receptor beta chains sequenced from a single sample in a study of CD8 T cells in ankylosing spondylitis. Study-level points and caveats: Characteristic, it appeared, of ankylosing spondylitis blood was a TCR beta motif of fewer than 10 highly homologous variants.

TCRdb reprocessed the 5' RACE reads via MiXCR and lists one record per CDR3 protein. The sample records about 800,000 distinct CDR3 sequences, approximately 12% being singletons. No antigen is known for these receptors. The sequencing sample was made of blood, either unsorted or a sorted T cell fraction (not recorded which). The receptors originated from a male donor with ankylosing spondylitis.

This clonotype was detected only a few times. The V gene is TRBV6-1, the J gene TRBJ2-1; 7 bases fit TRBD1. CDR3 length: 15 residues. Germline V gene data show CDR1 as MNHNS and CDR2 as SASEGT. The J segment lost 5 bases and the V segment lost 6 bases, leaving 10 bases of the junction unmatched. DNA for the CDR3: TGTGCCAGCAGACGAGGACAGGCACTTGACAATGAGCAGTTCTTC. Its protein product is CASRRGQALDNEQFF.

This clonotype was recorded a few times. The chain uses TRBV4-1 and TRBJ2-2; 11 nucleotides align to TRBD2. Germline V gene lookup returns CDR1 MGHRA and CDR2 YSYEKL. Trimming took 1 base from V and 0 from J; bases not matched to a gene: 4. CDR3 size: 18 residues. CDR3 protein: CASSQVGLAEPNTGELFF. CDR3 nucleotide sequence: TGCGCCAGCAGCCAAGTGGGACTAGCGGAACCGAACACCGGGGAGCTGTTTTTT.

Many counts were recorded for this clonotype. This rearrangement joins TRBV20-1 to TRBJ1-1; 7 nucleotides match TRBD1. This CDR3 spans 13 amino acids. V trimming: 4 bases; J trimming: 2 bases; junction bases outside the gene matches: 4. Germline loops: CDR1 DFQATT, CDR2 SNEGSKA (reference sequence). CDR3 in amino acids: CSAKTGSNTEAFF. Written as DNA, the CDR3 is TGCAGTGCTAAGACAGGGAGTAACACTGAAGCTTTCTTT.

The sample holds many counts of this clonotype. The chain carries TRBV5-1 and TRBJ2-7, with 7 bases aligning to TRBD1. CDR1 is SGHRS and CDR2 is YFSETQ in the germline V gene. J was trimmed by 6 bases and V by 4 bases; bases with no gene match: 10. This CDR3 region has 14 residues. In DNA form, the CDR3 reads TGCGCCAGCAGCCGGGACAGCTCGGAAGTCGAGCAGTACTTC. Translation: CASSRDSSEVEQYF. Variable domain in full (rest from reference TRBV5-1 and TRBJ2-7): KAGVTQTPRYLIKTRGQQVTLSCSPISGHRSVSWYQQTPGQGLQFLFEYFSETQRNKGNFPGRFSGRQFSNSRSEMNVSTLELGDSALYLCASSRDSSEVEQYFGPGTRLTVT.

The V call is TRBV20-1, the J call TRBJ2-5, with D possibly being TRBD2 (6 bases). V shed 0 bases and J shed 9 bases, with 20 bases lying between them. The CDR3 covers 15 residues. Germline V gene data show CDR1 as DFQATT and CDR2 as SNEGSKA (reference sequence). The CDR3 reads CSARDRGIGRLAQYF. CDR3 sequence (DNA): TGCAGTGCTAGAGATCGCGGGATCGGGCGGTTGGCCCAGTACTTC.

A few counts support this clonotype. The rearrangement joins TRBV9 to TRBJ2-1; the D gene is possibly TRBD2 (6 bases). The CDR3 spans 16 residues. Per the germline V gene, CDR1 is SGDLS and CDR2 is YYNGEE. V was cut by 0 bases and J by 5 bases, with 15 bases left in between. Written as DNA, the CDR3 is TGTGCCAGCAGCGTAGTAGTGACTAGGGGCCACAATGAGCAGTTCTTC. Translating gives CASSVVVTRGHNEQFF. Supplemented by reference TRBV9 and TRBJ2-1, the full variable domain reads DSGVTQTPKHLITATGQRVTLRCSPRSGDLSVYWYQQSLDQGLQFLIQYYNGEERAKGNILERFSAQQFPDLHSELNLSSLELGDSALYFCASSVVVTRGHNEQFFGPGTRLTVL.

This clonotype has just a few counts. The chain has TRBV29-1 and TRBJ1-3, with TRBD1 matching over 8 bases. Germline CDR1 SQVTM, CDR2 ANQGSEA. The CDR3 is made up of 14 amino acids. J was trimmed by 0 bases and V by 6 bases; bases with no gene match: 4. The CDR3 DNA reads TGCAGCGTGGGGGACAGGCCCTCTGGAAACACCATATATTTT. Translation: CSVGDRPSGNTIYF.

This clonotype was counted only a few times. CDR3 sequence (DNA): TGTGCCAGCACTGAAACGGGGGCGAACACCGGGGAGCTGTTTTTT. Residues: CASTETGANTGELFF. This chain uses TRBV7-3 with TRBJ2-2; the D gene is possibly TRBD2 (6 bases). The CDR3 runs 15 residues. Germline CDR1 SGHTA, CDR2 FQGTGA. Trimming pared 7 bases from V and 0 bases from J, leaving 12 bases between.

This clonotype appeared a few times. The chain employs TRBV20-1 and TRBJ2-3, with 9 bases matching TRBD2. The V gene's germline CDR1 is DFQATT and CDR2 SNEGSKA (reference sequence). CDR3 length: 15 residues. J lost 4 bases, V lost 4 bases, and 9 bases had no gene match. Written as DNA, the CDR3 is TGCAGTGCTATGGGGGCGGGAGGGACCGCAGATACGCAGTATTTT. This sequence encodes CSAMGAGGTADTQYF.

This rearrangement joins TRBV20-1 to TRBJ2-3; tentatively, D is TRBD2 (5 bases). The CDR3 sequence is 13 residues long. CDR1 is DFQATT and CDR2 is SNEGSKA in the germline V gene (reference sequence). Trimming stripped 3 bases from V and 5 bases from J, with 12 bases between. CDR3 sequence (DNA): TGCAGTGCTAGGAGGGCTGCGCGAGATACGCAGTATTTT. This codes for CSARRAARDTQYF.

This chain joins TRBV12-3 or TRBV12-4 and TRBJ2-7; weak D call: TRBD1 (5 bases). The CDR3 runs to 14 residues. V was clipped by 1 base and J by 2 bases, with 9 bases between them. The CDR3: CASSLVKGTYEQYF. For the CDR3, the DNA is TGTGCCAGCAGTTTAGTCAAGGGGACCTACGAGCAGTACTTC.

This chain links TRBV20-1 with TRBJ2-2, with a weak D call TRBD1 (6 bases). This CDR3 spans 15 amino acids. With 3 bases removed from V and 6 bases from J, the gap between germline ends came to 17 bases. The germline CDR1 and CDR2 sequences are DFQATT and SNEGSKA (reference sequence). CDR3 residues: CSARSESTGSGELFF. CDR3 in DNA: TGCAGTGCTAGGTCCGAATCCACAGGGTCCGGGGAGCTGTTTTTT.

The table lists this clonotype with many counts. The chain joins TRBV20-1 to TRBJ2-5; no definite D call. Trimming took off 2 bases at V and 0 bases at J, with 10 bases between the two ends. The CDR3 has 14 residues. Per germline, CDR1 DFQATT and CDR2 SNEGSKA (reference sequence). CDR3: CSARPPVYQETQYF. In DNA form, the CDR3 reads TGCAGTGCTAGACCCCCGGTGTACCAAGAGACCCAGTACTTC.

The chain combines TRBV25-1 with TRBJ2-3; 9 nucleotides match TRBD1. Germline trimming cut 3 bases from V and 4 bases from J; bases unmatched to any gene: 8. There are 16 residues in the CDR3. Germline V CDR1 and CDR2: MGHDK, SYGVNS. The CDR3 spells CASSDPGQGKADTQYF. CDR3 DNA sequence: TGTGCCAGCAGTGACCCGGGACAGGGAAAGGCAGATACGCAGTATTTT.

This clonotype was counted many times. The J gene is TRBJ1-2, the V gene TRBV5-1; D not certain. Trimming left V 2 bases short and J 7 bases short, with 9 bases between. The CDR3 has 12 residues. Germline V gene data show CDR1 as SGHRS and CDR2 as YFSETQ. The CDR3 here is CASSFGEGGYTF. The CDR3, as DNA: TGCGCCAGCAGCTTCGGAGAAGGTGGCTACACCTTC.

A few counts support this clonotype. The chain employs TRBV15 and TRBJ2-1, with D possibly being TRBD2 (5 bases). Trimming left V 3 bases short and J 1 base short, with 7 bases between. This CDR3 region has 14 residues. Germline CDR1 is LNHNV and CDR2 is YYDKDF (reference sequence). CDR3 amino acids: CATSRTNSYNEQFF. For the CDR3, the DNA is TGTGCCACCAGCAGGACTAATTCCTACAATGAGCAGTTCTTC.

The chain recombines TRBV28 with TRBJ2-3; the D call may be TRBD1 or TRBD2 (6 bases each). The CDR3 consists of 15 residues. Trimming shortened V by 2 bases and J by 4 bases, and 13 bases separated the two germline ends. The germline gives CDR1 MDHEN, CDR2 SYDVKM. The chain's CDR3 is CASSLRGASADTQYF. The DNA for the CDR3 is TGTGCCAGCAGTTTAAGGGGGGCGAGTGCAGATACGCAGTATTTT.

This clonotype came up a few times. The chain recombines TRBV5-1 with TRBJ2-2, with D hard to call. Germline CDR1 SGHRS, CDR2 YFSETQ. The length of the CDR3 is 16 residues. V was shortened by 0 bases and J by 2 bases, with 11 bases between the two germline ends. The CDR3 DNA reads TGCGCCAGCAGCTTGGCGTCTAACGTTAACACCGGGGAGCTGTTTTTT. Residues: CASSLASNVNTGELFF.